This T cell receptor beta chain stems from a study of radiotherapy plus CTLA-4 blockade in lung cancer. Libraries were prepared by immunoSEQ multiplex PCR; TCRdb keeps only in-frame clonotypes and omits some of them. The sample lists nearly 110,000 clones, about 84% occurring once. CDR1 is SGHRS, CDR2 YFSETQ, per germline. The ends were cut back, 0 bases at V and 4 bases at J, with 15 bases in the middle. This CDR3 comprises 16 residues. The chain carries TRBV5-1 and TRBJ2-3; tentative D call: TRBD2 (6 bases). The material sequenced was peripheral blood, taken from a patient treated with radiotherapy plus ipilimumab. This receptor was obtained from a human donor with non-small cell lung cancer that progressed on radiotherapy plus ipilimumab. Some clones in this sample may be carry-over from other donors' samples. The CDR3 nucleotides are TGCGCCAGCAGCTTGGCCGGGCTAGCGCTCCCAGATACGCAGTATTTT. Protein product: CASSLAGLALPDTQYF.